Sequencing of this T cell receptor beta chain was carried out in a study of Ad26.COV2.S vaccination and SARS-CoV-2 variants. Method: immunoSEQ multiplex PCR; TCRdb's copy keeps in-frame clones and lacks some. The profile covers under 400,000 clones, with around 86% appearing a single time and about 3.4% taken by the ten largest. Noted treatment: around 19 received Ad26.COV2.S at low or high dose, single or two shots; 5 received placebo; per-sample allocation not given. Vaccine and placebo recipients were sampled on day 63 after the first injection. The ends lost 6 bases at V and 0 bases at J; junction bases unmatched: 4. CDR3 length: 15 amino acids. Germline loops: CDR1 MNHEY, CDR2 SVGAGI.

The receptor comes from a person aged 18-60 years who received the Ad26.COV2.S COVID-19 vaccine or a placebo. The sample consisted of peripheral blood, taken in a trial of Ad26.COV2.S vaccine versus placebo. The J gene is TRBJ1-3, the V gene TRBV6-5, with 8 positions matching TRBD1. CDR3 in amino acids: CASRAGGISGNTIYF. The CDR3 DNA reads TGTGCCAGCAGAGCAGGGGGCATCTCTGGAAACACCATATATTTT.